Listed here are 3 T cell receptor beta chains from one sample, sequenced in a study of blood T cell repertoires in COVID-19. The assay was immunoSEQ multiplex PCR, and TCRdb's table has in-frame clones only and misses some. Of 330,000 or so clones listed, about nine tenths are singletons. The specimen sequenced was PBMCs or T cells enriched from blood (not recorded which). The source is a woman between 25 and 40 years old who had been exposed to COVID-19.

The rearrangement uses TRBV10-3 and TRBJ1-6; 9 nucleotides line up with TRBD1. Trimming at V came to 6 bases and at J to 7 bases, leaving 10 bases not matched to a gene. Germline V gives CDR1 ENHRY, CDR2 SYGVKD. The CDR3 has 16 amino acids. The CDR3 loop is CAISSGTGRPNSPLHF. For the CDR3, the DNA is TGTGCCATCAGCTCCGGGACAGGGCGCCCGAATTCACCCCTCCACTTT.

V and J are TRBV9 and TRBJ2-2; perhaps TRBD2 as D (7 bases). The CDR3 length is 16 residues. Between the trimmed V and J ends, which lost 6 bases and 5 bases, there was a span of 20 bases. Germline V CDR1 and CDR2: SGDLS, YYNGEE. CDR3 sequence reads: CASTREQGGRTGELFF. The CDR3 coding sequence is TGTGCCAGCACCCGGGAACAGGGAGGGAGGACCGGGGAGCTGTTTTTT.

The chain links TRBV28 to TRBJ1-5; 9 nucleotides match TRBD1. Germline V gives CDR1 MDHEN, CDR2 SYDVKM. V lost 4 bases and J lost 7; bases outside the gene matches: 8. This CDR3 has 15 amino acids. CDR3: CASSSPQGADQPQHF. CDR3 DNA sequence: TGTGCCAGCAGTTCGCCACAGGGGGCTGACCAGCCCCAGCATTTT.